Listed here is a single TCR beta chain. Its target antigen remains unknown. Within one base of it there is no much larger clone, and no base qualities were kept. Each collaborating institution followed its own protocols to collect whole blood in K2EDTA tubes. Collaborator samples were shipped for TCRbeta analysis as frozen whole blood, isolated PBMCs, or DNA extracted from either sample type. The immunoSEQ Assay, a bias-controlled multiplex PCR, was used to amplify TCRbeta CDR3 regions from genomic DNA. For the original study's pipeline: The number of nucleated cells in each sample was estimated by amplification of reference gene primers within the assay. To quantify the absolute abundance of each unique TCRbeta CDR3 rearrangement, sequence reads were collapsed and filtered. For each sample, productive Simpson clonality was calculated as the square root of Simpson's diversity index across productive rearrangements. TCRdb holds this immuneACCESS table with in-frame rearrangements only. Some clones are missing; in checked studies, unresolved V genes explain under half, and the rest has no known cause. That table furnishes V, J and clone size, whereas the DNA furnished D and trimming. The sample includes around 83,000 clones, with 85% to 90% observed a single time. The ten largest clonotypes hold 7% to 9% of the sample.

The sample belongs to a study of blood T cell repertoires in COVID-19 (dated by TCRdb to 2019 to 2021). Regarding the complete study: Samples covering the acute and convalescent phases of COVID-19 were provided by collaborators in the United States, Italy and Spain. The material from the prospective study consisted of cDNA or gDNA derived from T cells, B-cell-depleted T cells, or PBMCs. The dataset comprised deeply sampled blood TCRbeta repertoires from subjects exposed to, actively infected with, or recovered from COVID-19. The repertoires were made available in a free public database intended to serve as a resource for research on the immune response to SARS-CoV-2. The samples were drawn from the first 160 participants of the ongoing ImmuneRACE study and from 1,254 subjects provided by 6 global collaborators. Sample metadata almost always included a de-identified subject ID, COVID-19 status, age in years and sex. Where available, HLA class I and class II types were obtained from metadata supplied by the sample provider rather than from assay-based typing. The paper's findings and limits, for the study overall: The amount of clinical and demographic metadata varied by source and participant and was provided uncurated.

The CDR3 contains 15 residues, cysteine and phenylalanine counted. The CDR3 DNA has 45 bases and is translated from base 1. CDR1 and CDR2 are read off the germline V gene as LGHNA and YNFKEQ. The V end gives up 4 bases and the J end 9 bases, leaving 12 bases in the junction not matched to a gene. This TCR derives from a man older than 75 with active or convalescent COVID-19. The sequenced material came from peripheral blood. This receptor chain uses TRBV4-2 and TRBJ2-4; 7 middle bases align to TRBD2. The sequence in DNA is TGTGCCAGCAGCCCGAGGGAGGGCTTCGGAGGCATTCAGTACTTC. This is translated as CASSPREGFGGIQYF.